This T cell receptor beta chain was captured by sequencing in a study of CD8+ T cells in alopecia areata. Study-level background: Those treated were given oral tofacitinib at 5 to 10 mg twice daily.

Collected material from alopecia areata patients comprised lesional scalp punch biopsies and peripheral blood. Comments on this clone: As yet, its antigen is unknown.

Overall study findings and caveats: Lesional scalp exceeded normal scalp in clonality, especially in alopecia totalis/universalis. Patients shared TCRs less clearly than mice did, possibly owing to HLA.

Reverse transcribed after extraction, RNA yielded cDNA as the sequencing template. Produced via immunoSEQ multiplex PCR; TCRdb's table is partial and in-frame only. Of roughly 170,000 clones in the sample, 50% to 60% were seen once. V was pared by 2 bases and J by 6 bases, with 10 bases of the junction left unmatched. The CDR3 loop spans 16 amino acids. Germline V gene lookup returns CDR1 SGHDN and CDR2 FVKESK. The sequences come from CD4+ T cells sorted from blood, collected at week 0. This rearrangement joins TRBV14 to TRBJ2-4; 7 bases align to TRBD2. The source of this sequence is a human donor with alopecia areata. The CDR3 DNA reads TGTGCCAGCAGCCAATCAGGGAGGGGCCTTGGAAACATTCAGTACTTC. This translates into CASSQSGRGLGNIQYF. Full variable domain (rest looked up from reference TRBV14 and TRBJ2-4): EAGVTQFPSHSVIEKGQTVTLRCDPISGHDNLYWYRRVMGKEIKFLLHFVKESKQDESGMPNNRFLAERTGGTYSTLKVQPAELEDSGVYFCASSQSGRGLGNIQYFGAGTRLSVL.